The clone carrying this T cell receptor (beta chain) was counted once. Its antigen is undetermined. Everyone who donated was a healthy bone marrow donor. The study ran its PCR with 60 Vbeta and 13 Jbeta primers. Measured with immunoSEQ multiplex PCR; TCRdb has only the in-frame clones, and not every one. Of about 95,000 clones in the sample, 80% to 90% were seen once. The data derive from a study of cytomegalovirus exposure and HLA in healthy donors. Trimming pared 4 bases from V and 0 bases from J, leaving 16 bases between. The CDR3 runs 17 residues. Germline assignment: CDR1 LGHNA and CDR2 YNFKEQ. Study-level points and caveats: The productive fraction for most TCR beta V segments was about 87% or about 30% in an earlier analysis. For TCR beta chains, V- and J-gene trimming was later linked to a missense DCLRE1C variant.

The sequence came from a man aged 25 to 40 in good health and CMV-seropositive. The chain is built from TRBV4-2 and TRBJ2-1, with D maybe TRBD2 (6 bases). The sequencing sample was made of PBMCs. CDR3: CASSPRGGRSSYNEQFF. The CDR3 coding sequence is TGTGCCAGCAGCCCCCGGGGAGGAAGGAGCTCCTACAATGAGCAGTTCTTC.